This T cell receptor (beta chain) is from a study of blood T cell repertoires in COVID-19. A few counts support this clone. The V gene's germline CDR1 is LNHNV and CDR2 YYDKDF (reference sequence). V gave up 0 bases and J gave up 0 bases, with 6 bases separating them. This CDR3 region has 16 residues. The repertoire was sequenced with immunoSEQ multiplex PCR; TCRdb's copy has only in-frame clones and lacks some. Among 200,000 to 300,000 clones listed, around 81% were seen once. Specimen: peripheral blood. This TCR derives from a woman in her sixties or seventies with active or convalescent COVID-19. The V and J genes are TRBV15 and TRBJ1-6; D unclear. The DNA for the CDR3 is TGTGCCACCAGCAGAGATCCGTTCTCCTATAATTCACCCCTCCACTTT. It yields the protein CATSRDPFSYNSPLHF.